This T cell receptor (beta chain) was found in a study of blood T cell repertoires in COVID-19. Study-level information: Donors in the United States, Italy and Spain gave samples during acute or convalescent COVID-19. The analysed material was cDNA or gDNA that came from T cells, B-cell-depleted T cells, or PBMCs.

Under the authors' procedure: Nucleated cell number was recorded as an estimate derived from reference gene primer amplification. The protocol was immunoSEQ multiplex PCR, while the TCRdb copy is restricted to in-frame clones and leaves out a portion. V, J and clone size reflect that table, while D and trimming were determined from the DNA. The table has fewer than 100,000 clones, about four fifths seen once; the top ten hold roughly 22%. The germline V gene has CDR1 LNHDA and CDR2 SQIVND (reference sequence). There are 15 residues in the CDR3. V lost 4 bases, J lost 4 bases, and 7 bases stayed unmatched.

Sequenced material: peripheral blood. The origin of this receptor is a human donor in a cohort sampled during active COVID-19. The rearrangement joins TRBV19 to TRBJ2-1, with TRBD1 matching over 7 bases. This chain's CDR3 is CASSTGQVSYNEQFF. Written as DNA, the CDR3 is TGTGCCAGTAGTACAGGACAGGTTTCTTACAATGAGCAGTTCTTC.